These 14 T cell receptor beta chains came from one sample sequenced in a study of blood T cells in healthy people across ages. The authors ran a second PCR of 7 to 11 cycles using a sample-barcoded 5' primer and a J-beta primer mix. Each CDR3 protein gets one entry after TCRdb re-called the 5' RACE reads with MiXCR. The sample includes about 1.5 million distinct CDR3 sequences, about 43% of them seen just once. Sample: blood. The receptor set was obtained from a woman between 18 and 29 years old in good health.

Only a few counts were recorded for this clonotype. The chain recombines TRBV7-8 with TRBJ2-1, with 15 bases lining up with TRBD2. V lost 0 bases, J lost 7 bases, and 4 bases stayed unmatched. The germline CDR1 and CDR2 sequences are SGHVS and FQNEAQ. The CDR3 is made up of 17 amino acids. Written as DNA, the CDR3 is TGTGCCAGCAGCTTAGCTGGAGGGACTAGCGGGAGGAATGAGCAGTTCTTC. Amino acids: CASSLAGGTSGRNEQFF.

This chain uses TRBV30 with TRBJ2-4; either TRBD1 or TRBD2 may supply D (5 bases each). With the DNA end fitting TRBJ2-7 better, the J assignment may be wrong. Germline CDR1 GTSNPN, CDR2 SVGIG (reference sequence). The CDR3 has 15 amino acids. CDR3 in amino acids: CAWSRPGTSTYEQYF. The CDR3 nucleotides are TGTGCCTGGAGTCGACCGGGGACCTCCACCTACGAGCAGTACTTC.

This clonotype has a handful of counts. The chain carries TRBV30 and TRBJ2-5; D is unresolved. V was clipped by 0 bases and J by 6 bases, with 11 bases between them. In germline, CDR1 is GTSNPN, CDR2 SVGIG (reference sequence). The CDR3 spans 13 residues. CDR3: CAWSVKVVKTQYF. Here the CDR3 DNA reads TGTGCCTGGAGTGTGAAAGTCGTAAAGACCCAGTACTTC.

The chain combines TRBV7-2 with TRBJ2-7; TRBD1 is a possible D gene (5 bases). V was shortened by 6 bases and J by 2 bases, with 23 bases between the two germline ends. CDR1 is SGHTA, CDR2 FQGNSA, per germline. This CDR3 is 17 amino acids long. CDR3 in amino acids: CASSRDSETANTYEQYF. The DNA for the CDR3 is TGTGCCAGCAGTCGTGATTCCGAGACAGCGAATACCTACGAGCAGTACTTC.

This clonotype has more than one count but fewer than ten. CDR3 loop: CASSVESSGVPYEQYF. In DNA, the CDR3 is TGTGCCAGCAGCGTAGAGTCAAGCGGGGTCCCCTACGAGCAGTACTTC. The chain has TRBV9 and TRBJ2-7, with TRBD2 matching 7 bases. In germline, CDR1 is SGDLS, CDR2 YYNGEE. This CDR3 region has 16 residues. After removal of 0 bases from V and 2 bases from J, the junction contained 8 bases not matched to a gene.

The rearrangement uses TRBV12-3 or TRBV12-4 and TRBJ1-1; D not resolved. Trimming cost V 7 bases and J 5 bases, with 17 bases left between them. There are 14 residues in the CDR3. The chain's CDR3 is CASKWHGVGTEAFF. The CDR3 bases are TGTGCCAGCAAATGGCACGGGGTAGGGACTGAAGCTTTCTTT.

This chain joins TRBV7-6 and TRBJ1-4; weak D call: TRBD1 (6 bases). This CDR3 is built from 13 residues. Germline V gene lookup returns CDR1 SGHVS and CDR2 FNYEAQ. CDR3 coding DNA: TGTGCTAGCGGGGACAATTATAATGAAAAACTGTTTTTT. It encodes CASGDNYNEKLFF.

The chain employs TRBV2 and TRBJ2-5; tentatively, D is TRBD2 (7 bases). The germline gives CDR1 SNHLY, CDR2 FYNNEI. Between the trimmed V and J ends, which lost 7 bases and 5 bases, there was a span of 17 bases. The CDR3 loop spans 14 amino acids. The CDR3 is CASNGGLGRETQYF. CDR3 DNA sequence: TGTGCCAGCAACGGGGGGCTAGGGAGGGAGACCCAGTACTTC.

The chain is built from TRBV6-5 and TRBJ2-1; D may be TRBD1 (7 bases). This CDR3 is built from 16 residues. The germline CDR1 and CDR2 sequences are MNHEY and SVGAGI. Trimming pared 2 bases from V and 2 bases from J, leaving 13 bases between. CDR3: CASSYGGGVTYNEQFF. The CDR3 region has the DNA TGTGCCAGCAGTTACGGAGGGGGCGTCACCTACAATGAGCAGTTCTTC.

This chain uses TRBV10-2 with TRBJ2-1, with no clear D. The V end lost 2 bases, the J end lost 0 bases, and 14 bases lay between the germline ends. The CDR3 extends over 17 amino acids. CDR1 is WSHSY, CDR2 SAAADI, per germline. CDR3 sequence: CASSEGHIGNSYNEQFF. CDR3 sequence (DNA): TGCGCCAGCAGTGAGGGCCACATTGGTAACTCCTACAATGAGCAGTTCTTC.

The CDR3 DNA sequence: TGTGCCAGCAGCTTAGGTGGGGCAGAATCACCCCTCCACTTT. It encodes CASSLGGAESPLHF. This sequence joins TRBV7-2 and TRBJ1-6; weak D call: TRBD1 (5 bases). The CDR3 spans 14 residues. Per germline, CDR1 SGHTA and CDR2 FQGNSA. V was trimmed by 1 base and J by 10 bases, leaving 11 bases between them.

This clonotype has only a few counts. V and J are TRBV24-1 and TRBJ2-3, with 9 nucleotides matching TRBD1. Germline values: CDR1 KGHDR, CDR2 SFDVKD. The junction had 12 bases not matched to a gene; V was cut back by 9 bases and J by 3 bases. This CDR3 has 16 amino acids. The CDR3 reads CATGRGGQGKTDTQYF. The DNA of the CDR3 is TGTGCCACCGGAAGGGGCGGACAGGGGAAAACAGATACGCAGTATTTT.

The CDR3 protein is CATRLVHEQYF. CDR3 sequence (DNA): TGTGCCACCAGGTTGGTCCATGAGCAGTACTTC. This chain joins TRBV6-2 or TRBV6-3 and TRBJ2-5; D remains unclear. Trimming removed 10 bases from V and 11 bases from J, with 17 bases in between. Germline V gives CDR1 MNHEY, CDR2 SVGEGT. The CDR3 runs to 11 residues.

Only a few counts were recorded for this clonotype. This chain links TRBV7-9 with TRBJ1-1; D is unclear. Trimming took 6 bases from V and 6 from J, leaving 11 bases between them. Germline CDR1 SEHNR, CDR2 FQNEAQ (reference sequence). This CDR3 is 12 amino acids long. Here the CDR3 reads CASSQTGPEAFF. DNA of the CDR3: TGTGCCAGCAGTCAAACCGGGCCTGAAGCTTTCTTT.